Described below is a single T cell receptor beta chain sequence and its context. The data are from a study of diagnostic markers for celiac disease. The CDR3 loop spans 14 amino acids. TCRdb re-called the reads; every CDR3 protein appears as one record, without DNA. The listing records approximately 8,000 distinct CDR3 sequences. The sequenced sample was either unsorted cells or a sorted T cell fraction (not recorded which). The TCR was taken from a human donor. This table probably holds off-target reads from a library built for another chain. This chain uses TRBV12-3 or TRBV12-4 with TRBJ2-3; the TRBD2 assignment by TCRdb is unverifiable without DNA. CDR3 residues: CASSPSGATDTQYF.